The rows below give T cell receptor beta chains drawn from one sample of a study of shared clonotypes between healthy human individuals. TCRdb keeps only in-frame clones here, not all; method: immunoSEQ multiplex PCR. The sample has some 2,500,000 clones, 93% seen once; the top ten hold about 0.34%. The sequencing input was naive CD4+ T cells from PBMCs. The receptor source for this set is a man aged 18 to 29 in good health. Some clones in this sample may be carry-over from other donors' samples. Both conserved end residues are part of each CDR3. D genes are given only for firm matches. Size tells how often a clone was seen (once, few, many) or the class of an expanded clone, and some rows leave it out.

j_call	clone_size	v_call	d_call	cdr3_aa	cdr3_nt
TRBJ1-1	few	TRBV2	-	CARTQTGGNTEAFF	TGTGCCAGGACACAGACAGGAGGAAACACTGAAGCTTTCTTT
TRBJ1-1	-	TRBV5-1	-	CASSLLTNTEAFF	TGCGCCAGCAGCTTACTGACGAACACTGAAGCTTTCTTT
TRBJ1-1	-	TRBV18	-	CASSPGRAEAFF	TGTGCCAGCTCACCAGGGAGAGCTGAAGCTTTCTTT
TRBJ2-7	-	TRBV5-1	-	CASSPVGLQYEQYF	TGCGCCAGCAGCCCCGTGGGGCTCCAATACGAGCAGTACTTC
TRBJ2-4	-	TRBV28	TRBD1	CASRRGLKGRGNIQYF	TGTGCCAGCCGCAGGGGGCTGAAGGGTAGGGGAAACATTCAGTACTTC
TRBJ2-3	-	TRBV7-9	-	CASSLRWADTQYF	TGTGCCAGCAGCTTACGGTGGGCAGATACGCAGTATTTT
TRBJ1-5	-	TRBV16	-	CASSRNTFAAQHF	TGTGCCAGCAGCCGAAACACATTTGCGGCCCAGCATTTT
TRBJ1-5	few	TRBV10-1	-	CASSGNQPQHF	TGCGCCAGCAGTGGGAATCAGCCCCAGCATTTT
TRBJ2-1	-	TRBV19	-	CACLDTSRGVNEQFF	TGTGCCTGTCTGGATACGAGCAGGGGGGTGAATGAGCAGTTCTTC
TRBJ2-7	-	TRBV25-1	TRBD1	CASSEGQGVYEQYF	TGTGCCAGCAGTGAAGGACAGGGGGTCTACGAGCAGTACTTC
TRBJ2-6	-	TRBV18	-	CASSDRDSGANVLTF	TGTGCCAGCTCGGACAGAGACTCTGGGGCCAACGTCCTGACTTTC
TRBJ2-7	-	TRBV7-3	TRBD2	CASSSRAGVPQYF	TGTGCCAGCAGCTCCCGAGCGGGAGTCCCGCAGTACTTC
TRBJ2-7	few	TRBV28	-	CASLGVLQGYEQYF	TGTGCCAGCTTGGGGGTATTACAGGGCTACGAGCAGTACTTC
TRBJ2-1	-	TRBV19	-	CASSISSGTIYNEQFF	TGTGCCAGTAGTATTTCTTCCGGGACCATCTACAATGAGCAGTTCTTC
TRBJ1-1	-	TRBV19	-	CASSVVGGYTEAFF	TGTGCCAGTAGTGTCGTTGGCGGCTACACTGAAGCTTTCTTT
TRBJ2-5	-	TRBV28	TRBD2	CASSFFRWTSGKETQYF	TGTGCCAGCAGTTTCTTCAGGTGGACTAGCGGGAAAGAGACCCAGTACTTC
TRBJ1-6	-	TRBV30	-	CAWSRDRVWSPLHF	TGTGCCTGGAGTAGGGACCGAGTGTGGTCACCCCTCCACTTT
TRBJ1-3	-	TRBV5-1	-	CASSLSGQSGNTIYF	TGCGCCAGCAGCTTGTCAGGGCAATCTGGAAACACCATATATTTT
TRBJ1-1	-	TRBV7-9	-	CASSLAPPGGTEAFF	TGTGCCAGCAGCTTAGCACCGCCGGGGGGCACTGAAGCTTTCTTT
TRBJ2-3	-	TRBV25-1	-	CASSDERAGRTDTQYF	TGTGCCAGCAGTGATGAGCGGGCAGGGAGAACAGATACGCAGTATTTT
TRBJ2-7	-	TRBV7-2	TRBD2	CASSLTPSGGAVLYF	TGTGCCAGCAGCTTAACCCCTAGCGGGGGGGCCGTTCTGTACTTC
TRBJ2-2	-	TRBV19	-	CASSSPGDVGTGELFF	TGTGCCAGTAGTTCCCCAGGGGATGTGGGCACCGGGGAGCTGTTTTTT
TRBJ2-7	-	TRBV6-5	TRBD2	CASSYSGLAAYEQYF	TGTGCCAGCAGTTACTCGGGGCTAGCGGCCTACGAGCAGTACTTC
TRBJ2-5	-	TRBV9	-	CASSVSSKGETQYF	TGTGCCAGCAGCGTCTCCTCGAAAGGAGAGACCCAGTACTTC
TRBJ2-1	-	TRBV29-1	TRBD2	CSVVGLAGVNEQFF	TGCAGCGTTGTAGGGCTAGCGGGAGTGAATGAGCAGTTCTTC
TRBJ2-5	-	TRBV7-9	-	CASSLDIQETQYF	TGTGCCAGCAGCTTGGACATCCAAGAGACCCAGTACTTC
TRBJ1-2	-	TRBV9	-	CASSVGGVINGYTF	TGTGCCAGCAGCGTAGGAGGTGTTATTAATGGCTACACCTTC
TRBJ2-7	-	TRBV5-5	-	CASSFGVYGSYEQYF	TGTGCCAGCAGCTTCGGGGTTTATGGCTCCTACGAGCAGTACTTC
TRBJ1-2	-	TRBV5-4	-	CASSLGLGGRYGYTF	TGTGCCAGCAGCTTGGGTTTGGGGGGGCGATATGGCTACACCTTC
TRBJ2-3	once	TRBV10-3	TRBD2	CAISESTSGRSTDTQYF	TGTGCCATCAGTGAGTCAACTAGCGGGAGGTCCACAGATACGCAGTATTTT
TRBJ2-6	-	TRBV19	-	CATNPRSGANVLTF	TGTGCCACTAACCCCCGGTCTGGGGCCAACGTCCTGACTTTC
TRBJ2-7	few	TRBV2	-	CASRLGYEQYF	TGTGCCAGCAGGCTGGGCTACGAGCAGTACTTC
TRBJ2-6	-	TRBV11-2	-	CASSQGPLAGANVLTF	TGTGCCAGCAGTCAAGGACCGCTGGCCGGGGCCAACGTCCTGACTTTC
TRBJ2-7	-	TRBV7-9	-	CASSLDWYEQYF	TGTGCCAGCAGCTTAGACTGGTACGAGCAGTACTTC
TRBJ2-7	-	TRBV29-1	TRBD2	CSVGGTSGSVDEQYF	TGCAGCGTGGGAGGGACTAGCGGGAGTGTCGACGAGCAGTACTTC
TRBJ2-2	-	TRBV4-3	-	CASSPKTTGELFF	TGCGCCAGCAGCCCCAAGACCACCGGGGAGCTGTTTTTT